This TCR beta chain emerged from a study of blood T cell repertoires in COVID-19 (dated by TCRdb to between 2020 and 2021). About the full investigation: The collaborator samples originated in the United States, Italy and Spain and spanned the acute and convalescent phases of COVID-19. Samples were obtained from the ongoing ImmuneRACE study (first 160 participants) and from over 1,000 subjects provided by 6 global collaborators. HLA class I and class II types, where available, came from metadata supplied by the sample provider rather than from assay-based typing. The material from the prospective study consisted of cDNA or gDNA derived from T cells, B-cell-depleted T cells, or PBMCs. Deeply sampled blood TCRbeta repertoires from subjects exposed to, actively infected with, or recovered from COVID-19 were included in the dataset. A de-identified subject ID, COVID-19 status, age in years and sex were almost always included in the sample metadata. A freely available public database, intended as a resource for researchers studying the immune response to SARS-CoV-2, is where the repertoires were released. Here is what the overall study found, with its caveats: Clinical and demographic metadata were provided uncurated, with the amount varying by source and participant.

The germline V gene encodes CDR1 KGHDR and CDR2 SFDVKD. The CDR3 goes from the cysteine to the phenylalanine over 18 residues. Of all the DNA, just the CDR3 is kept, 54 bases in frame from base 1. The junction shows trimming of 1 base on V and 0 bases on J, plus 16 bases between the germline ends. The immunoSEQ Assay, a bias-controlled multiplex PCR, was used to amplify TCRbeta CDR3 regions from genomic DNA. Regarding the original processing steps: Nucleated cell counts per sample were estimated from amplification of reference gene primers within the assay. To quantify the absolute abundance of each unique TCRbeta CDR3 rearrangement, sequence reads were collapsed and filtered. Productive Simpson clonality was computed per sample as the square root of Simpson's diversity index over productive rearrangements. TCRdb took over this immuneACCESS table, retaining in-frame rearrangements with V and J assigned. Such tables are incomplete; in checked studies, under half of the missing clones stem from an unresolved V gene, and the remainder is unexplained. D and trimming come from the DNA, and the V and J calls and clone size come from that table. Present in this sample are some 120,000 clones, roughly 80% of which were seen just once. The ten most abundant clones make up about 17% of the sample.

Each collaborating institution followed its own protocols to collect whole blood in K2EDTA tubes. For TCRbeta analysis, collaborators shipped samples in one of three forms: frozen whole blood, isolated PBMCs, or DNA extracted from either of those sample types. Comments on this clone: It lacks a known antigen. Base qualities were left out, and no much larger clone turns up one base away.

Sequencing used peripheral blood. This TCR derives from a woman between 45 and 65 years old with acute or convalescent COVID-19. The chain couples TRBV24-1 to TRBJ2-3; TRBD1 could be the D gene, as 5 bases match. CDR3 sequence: CATSDLGAAETSTDTQYF. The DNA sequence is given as TGTGCCACCAGTGATTTAGGGGCTGCGGAGACAAGCACAGATACGCAGTATTTT.